A single sample is the source of the 10 T cell receptor beta chains below, sequenced in a study of T cell repertoires in cytomegalovirus infection. TCRdb processed the reads anew with MiXCR; each CDR3 protein has one entry. The sample lists some 150,000 distinct CDR3 sequences, under 8% occurring once. Sequencing was carried out using PBMCs. These TCRs come from a human donor in good health (CMV status not recorded). Some clones in this sample may be carry-over from other donors' samples.

In its sample, this clonotype was seen a few times. The V and J genes are TRBV20-1 and TRBJ1-4; D unresolved. Looked up from germline, CDR1 is DFQATT and CDR2 is SNEGSKA (reference sequence). V was shortened by 6 bases and J by 5 bases, with 10 bases between the two germline ends. The CDR3 loop spans 12 amino acids. CDR3 nucleotides: TGCAGTGCGGTACAGAGCAATGAAAAACTGTTTTTT. It yields the protein CSAVQSNEKLFF.

This clonotype has ten or more counts. This chain connects TRBV6-6 to TRBJ1-1; D may be TRBD1 (5 bases). This CDR3 has 15 amino acids. Germline lookup yields CDR1 MNHNY and CDR2 SVGAGI (reference sequence). V was shortened by 7 bases and J by 4 bases, with 19 bases between the two germline ends. For the CDR3, the DNA is TGTGCCAGCACATATCTAGGGGAGGGAGGCACTGAAGCTTTCTTT. The encoded protein is CASTYLGEGGTEAFF.

This clonotype was observed at least ten times. The rearrangement joins TRBV5-6 to TRBJ1-1; 10 bases align to TRBD1. CDR1 SGHDT and CDR2 YYEEEE come from the germline V gene. The CDR3 sequence is 18 residues long. Unmatched junction bases numbered 12, after V lost 0 bases and J lost 4 bases. The CDR3 DNA reads as TGTGCCAGCAGCTTGGTGGGACAGGGGCGTCGAGGTGGCACTGAAGCTTTCTTT. Translated, it gives CASSLVGQGRRGGTEAFF.

V gene TRBV19 combines with J gene TRBJ2-1, with D possibly being TRBD1 (6 bases). The germline gives CDR1 LNHDA, CDR2 SQIVND (reference sequence). The V end was cut by 5 bases, the J end by 5 bases, with 16 bases between. The CDR3 length is 15 residues. The chain's CDR3 is CASSEQGREHNEQFF. The CDR3 nucleotides are TGTGCCAGTAGTGAACAGGGAAGGGAACACAATGAGCAGTTCTTC. The variable domain in full, completed from reference TRBV19 and TRBJ2-1, reads DGGITQSPKYLFRKEGQNVTLSCEQNLNHDAMYWYRQDPGQGLRLIYYSQIVNDFQKGDIAEGYSVSREKKESFPLTVTSAQKNPTAFYLCASSEQGREHNEQFFGPGTRLTVL.

This clonotype has ten or more counts. The rearrangement links TRBV28 to TRBJ1-2, with D maybe TRBD1 (6 bases). The V gene lost 6 bases and the J gene lost 4 bases, with 33 bases spanning the gap. This CDR3 has 20 residues. CDR1 MDHEN and CDR2 SYDVKM come from the germline V gene. As DNA, the CDR3 is TGTGCCAGCAGCTACAGATACTACAGGGATTTAGTTAGCCGCCCCTATGGCTACACCTTC. Translating gives CASSYRYYRDLVSRPYGYTF.

This clonotype was observed many times. The chain links TRBV28 to TRBJ1-2; 7 nucleotides agree with TRBD1. Germline values: CDR1 MDHEN, CDR2 SYDVKM. This CDR3 comprises 13 residues. The ends lost 7 bases at V and 3 bases at J; junction bases unmatched: 5. DNA of the CDR3: TGTGCCAGCACCGCCGGGACAGACTATGGCTACACCTTC. Its translation is CASTAGTDYGYTF.

This clonotype came up a few times. The V gene is TRBV5-6, the J gene TRBJ1-1; D gene ambiguous. Trimming shortened V by 4 bases and J by 1 base, and 8 bases separated the two germline ends. This CDR3 comprises 13 residues. Germline CDR1 reads SGHDT; CDR2 reads YYEEEE. Here the CDR3 reads CASSATANTEAFF. CDR3 nucleotide sequence: TGTGCCAGCAGCGCTACAGCGAACACTGAAGCTTTCTTT.

In this sample, this clonotype turned up a few times. The chain uses TRBV2 and TRBJ1-1, with D hard to call. This CDR3 contains 13 residues. The V and J ends lost 2 bases and 2 bases respectively, with 6 bases between them. CDR1 is SNHLY, CDR2 FYNNEI, per germline. The CDR3 loop reads CASSESVNTEAFF. The DNA of the CDR3 is TGTGCCAGCAGTGAAAGTGTTAACACTGAAGCTTTCTTT.

This clonotype was counted only a few times. V and J are TRBV5-1 and TRBJ1-3, with 7 bases aligning to TRBD1. CDR3 length: 16 residues. Germline V gene lookup returns CDR1 SGHRS and CDR2 YFSETQ. V dropped 4 bases and J dropped 5; count of bases not matched to a gene: 12. CDR3 coding DNA: TGCGCCAGCAGCATGACCGGCGGACAGGAACGAAACACCATATATTTT. This codes for CASSMTGGQERNTIYF.

This clonotype was seen many times. V usage is TRBV15 and J usage is TRBJ1-5, with unresolved D. The CDR3 contains 13 residues. Germline V gene lookup returns CDR1 LNHNV and CDR2 YYDKDF (reference sequence). V was shortened by 3 bases and J by 7 bases, with 10 bases between the two germline ends. The CDR3 nucleotides read TGTGCCACCAGCAGGGATCACAACCAGCCCCAGCATTTT. Translation gives CATSRDHNQPQHF.